This record covers a single T cell receptor (beta chain). Clones were sequenced by immunoSEQ multiplex PCR, and TCRdb holds only the in-frame ones, with some missing. The data contain more than 95,000 clones, about 92% of them singletons. Germline values: CDR1 LGHNA, CDR2 YSLEER. The CDR3 extends over 16 amino acids. V trimming: 0 bases; J trimming: 4 bases; junction bases outside the gene matches: 6. This entry belongs to a study of control samples from healthy donors and cancer patients. The rearrangement uses TRBV4-3 and TRBJ1-2; TRBD1 agrees at 9 bases. This TCR derives from a man older than 75 with head and neck cancer. Sequenced: PBMCs. CDR3 sequence (DNA): TGCGCCAGCAGCCAAGATGGAAGGGACAGGGTCTATGGCTACACCTTC. Residues: CASSQDGRDRVYGYTF.